This is a list of T cell receptor beta chains from one sample in a study of blood T cell repertoires in COVID-19. Method: immunoSEQ multiplex PCR; TCRdb's copy keeps in-frame clones and lacks some. The top ten hold 0.37% of the sample, which has tens of thousands of clones, around 90% seen once. Material: peripheral blood. The origin of the receptors is a man aged 50 to 60 with COVID-19, enrolled during active disease. The CDR3 runs from the conserved cysteine through the conserved F or W. D genes are given only for firm matches. Clone size is stated in some rows and not others, as once, few, many or a class when expanded.

CDR3 protein: CASSEARDRGKCTF; CDR3 DNA: TGTGCCAGCAGTGAAGCCCGGGACAGGGGGAAGTGCACCTTC; V gene: TRBV6-1; D gene: TRBD1; clone size: NA; J gene: TRBJ1-2
CDR3 protein: CASSRRQGGSGANVLTF; CDR3 DNA: TGTGCCAGCAGCCGACGACAGGGGGGCTCTGGGGCCAACGTCCTGACTTTC; V gene: TRBV3-1/TRBV3-2; D gene: TRBD1; clone size: NA; J gene: TRBJ2-6
CDR3 protein: CASSLGRSGNEQFF; CDR3 DNA: TGTGCCAGCAGCTTAGGTCGATCGGGCAATGAGCAGTTCTTC; V gene: TRBV7-2; D gene: NA; clone size: NA; J gene: TRBJ2-1
CDR3 protein: CASGLGLVGYEQYF; CDR3 DNA: TGTGCCAGCGGGTTGGGACTAGTCGGCTACGAGCAGTACTTC; V gene: TRBV27; D gene: TRBD2; clone size: NA; J gene: TRBJ2-7
CDR3 protein: CAGPPGTLTYEQYF; CDR3 DNA: TGTGCCGGACCCCCCGGGACATTGACCTACGAGCAGTACTTC; V gene: TRBV27; D gene: NA; clone size: NA; J gene: TRBJ2-7
CDR3 protein: CASSPGLFSDNGYTF; CDR3 DNA: TGTGCCAGCAGTCCCGGATTATTCTCCGACAATGGCTACACCTTC; V gene: TRBV2; D gene: NA; clone size: NA; J gene: TRBJ1-2
CDR3 protein: CSVEAQQERYGYTF; CDR3 DNA: TGCAGCGTTGAAGCCCAACAGGAGCGCTATGGCTACACCTTC; V gene: TRBV29-1; D gene: NA; clone size: NA; J gene: TRBJ1-2
CDR3 protein: CASSYGLAGALVNEQFF; CDR3 DNA: TGTGCCAGCAGTTACGGACTAGCGGGAGCCCTTGTTAATGAGCAGTTCTTC; V gene: TRBV6-2/TRBV6-3; D gene: TRBD2; clone size: NA; J gene: TRBJ2-1
CDR3 protein: CASSQTDRGSSPLHF; CDR3 DNA: TGCGCCAGCAGCCAAACCGACAGGGGGAGTTCACCCCTCCACTTT; V gene: TRBV4-3; D gene: TRBD1; clone size: NA; J gene: TRBJ1-6
CDR3 protein: CASSQDTGYSSPLHF; CDR3 DNA: TGCGCCAGCAGCCAAGATACAGGGTACAGTTCACCCCTCCACTTT; V gene: TRBV4-3; D gene: NA; clone size: NA; J gene: TRBJ1-6
CDR3 protein: CASSYGTANTGELFF; CDR3 DNA: TGCGCCAGCAGCTACGGGACAGCGAACACCGGGGAGCTGTTTTTT; V gene: TRBV5-1; D gene: TRBD1; clone size: NA; J gene: TRBJ2-2
CDR3 protein: CASSSGGFEQYF; CDR3 DNA: TGTGCCAGCAGTTCGGGGGGATTCGAGCAGTACTTC; V gene: TRBV28; D gene: TRBD2; clone size: NA; J gene: TRBJ2-7
CDR3 protein: CASSKTSGRNEQYF; CDR3 DNA: TGTGCCAGCAGCAAGACTAGCGGGAGAAACGAGCAGTACTTC; V gene: TRBV7-2; D gene: TRBD2; clone size: NA; J gene: TRBJ2-7
CDR3 protein: CASSRGEREASYEQYF; CDR3 DNA: TGTGCCAGTAGTAGGGGTGAGCGGGAGGCCTCCTACGAGCAGTACTTC; V gene: TRBV19; D gene: TRBD2; clone size: NA; J gene: TRBJ2-7
CDR3 protein: CASSPLTSPNEQFF; CDR3 DNA: TGTGCCAGCAGCCCACTGACTAGCCCCAATGAGCAGTTCTTC; V gene: TRBV3-1/TRBV3-2; D gene: TRBD2; clone size: NA; J gene: TRBJ2-1
CDR3 protein: CASSFASGSEQYF; CDR3 DNA: TGTGCCAGCAGCTTCGCTAGCGGGAGCGAGCAGTACTTC; V gene: TRBV5-5; D gene: TRBD2; clone size: NA; J gene: TRBJ2-7
CDR3 protein: CASSLDLRGANSPLHF; CDR3 DNA: TGTGCCAGCAGCTTAGACCTCAGGGGAGCGAATTCACCCCTCCACTTT; V gene: TRBV7-2; D gene: NA; clone size: once; J gene: TRBJ1-6
CDR3 protein: CASRGSIQGPGTYGYTF; CDR3 DNA: TGCGCCAGCAGAGGGTCGATACAGGGTCCGGGGACCTATGGCTACACCTTC; V gene: TRBV4-1; D gene: NA; clone size: NA; J gene: TRBJ1-2
CDR3 protein: CASSYDRVFSGNTIYF; CDR3 DNA: TGTGCCAGCAGTTACGACAGGGTTTTCTCTGGAAACACCATATATTTT; V gene: TRBV6-5; D gene: TRBD1; clone size: NA; J gene: TRBJ1-3
CDR3 protein: CASKHSGGDEQFF; CDR3 DNA: TGTGCCAGTAAGCATAGCGGAGGCGATGAGCAGTTCTTC; V gene: TRBV12-3/TRBV12-4; D gene: NA; clone size: NA; J gene: TRBJ2-1
CDR3 protein: CASSRGQANSPLHF; CDR3 DNA: TGTGCCAGCTCACGAGGACAGGCCAATTCACCCCTCCACTTT; V gene: TRBV18; D gene: TRBD1; clone size: NA; J gene: TRBJ1-6
CDR3 protein: CASSSPGGSSYEQYF; CDR3 DNA: TGTGCCAGCAGTTCCCCCGGAGGTAGCTCCTACGAGCAGTACTTC; V gene: TRBV6-6; D gene: NA; clone size: NA; J gene: TRBJ2-7
CDR3 protein: CASTPGTGVAFF; CDR3 DNA: TGTGCCAGCACCCCCGGGACAGGGGTGGCTTTCTTT; V gene: TRBV6-5; D gene: TRBD1; clone size: NA; J gene: TRBJ1-1
CDR3 protein: CASSYGGSVAAFF; CDR3 DNA: TGTGCCAGCAGTTACGGGGGGTCCGTGGCAGCTTTCTTT; V gene: TRBV6-5; D gene: NA; clone size: NA; J gene: TRBJ1-1
CDR3 protein: CAISGQGNSPLHF; CDR3 DNA: TGTGCCATCAGTGGTCAGGGGAATTCACCCCTCCACTTT; V gene: TRBV10-3; D gene: NA; clone size: once; J gene: TRBJ1-6
CDR3 protein: CASSIGLLNEQFF; CDR3 DNA: TGTGCCAGTAGTATTGGACTGCTAAATGAGCAGTTCTTC; V gene: TRBV19; D gene: NA; clone size: NA; J gene: TRBJ2-1
CDR3 protein: CASSNREGAREKLFF; CDR3 DNA: TGTGCCAGCAGTAATCGGGAGGGGGCGCGAGAAAAACTGTTTTTT; V gene: TRBV6-5; D gene: TRBD1; clone size: NA; J gene: TRBJ1-4
CDR3 protein: CASSPTEREVPNTGELFF; CDR3 DNA: TGTGCCAGCAGCCCCACCGAGCGGGAGGTACCGAACACCGGGGAGCTGTTTTTT; V gene: TRBV7-9; D gene: TRBD2; clone size: NA; J gene: TRBJ2-2
CDR3 protein: CASTQPGTGYSPLHF; CDR3 DNA: TGTGCCAGTACGCAACCTGGGACAGGGTATTCACCCCTCCACTTT; V gene: TRBV19; D gene: TRBD1; clone size: NA; J gene: TRBJ1-6
CDR3 protein: CASSEPGYTEAFF; CDR3 DNA: TGTGCCAGCAGTGAACCCGGGTACACTGAAGCTTTCTTT; V gene: TRBV25-1; D gene: NA; clone size: NA; J gene: TRBJ1-1
CDR3 protein: CASSWTGRVYEQFF; CDR3 DNA: TGTGCCAGCAGCTGGACCGGGAGAGTCTATGAGCAGTTCTTC; V gene: TRBV7-9; D gene: NA; clone size: NA; J gene: TRBJ2-1
CDR3 protein: CASSLSTSGLTDTQYF; CDR3 DNA: TGTGCCAGCAGTTTGTCTACTAGCGGTCTGACAGATACGCAGTATTTT; V gene: TRBV28; D gene: TRBD2; clone size: NA; J gene: TRBJ2-3
CDR3 protein: CAPLEGAPDTQYF; CDR3 DNA: TGTGCCCCCCTAGAAGGGGCCCCAGATACGCAGTATTTT; V gene: TRBV24-1; D gene: NA; clone size: NA; J gene: TRBJ2-3
CDR3 protein: CASSFNRGGNEQFF; CDR3 DNA: TGTGCCAGCAGCTTCAACAGGGGTGGCAATGAGCAGTTCTTC; V gene: TRBV11-2; D gene: TRBD1; clone size: NA; J gene: TRBJ2-1
CDR3 protein: CASSPGTDPAGYGYTF; CDR3 DNA: TGTGCCAGCAGCCCCGGGACAGACCCCGCGGGCTATGGCTACACCTTC; V gene: TRBV3-1/TRBV3-2; D gene: TRBD1; clone size: NA; J gene: TRBJ1-2
CDR3 protein: CASSLAGGLAELFF; CDR3 DNA: TGTGCCAGCAGCTTAGCAGGGGGCCTTGCAGAGCTGTTTTTT; V gene: TRBV11-2; D gene: TRBD1; clone size: few; J gene: TRBJ2-2
CDR3 protein: CSVDPGTGMVYEAFF; CDR3 DNA: TGCAGCGTTGACCCCGGGACAGGGATGGTTTATGAAGCTTTCTTT; V gene: TRBV29-1; D gene: TRBD1; clone size: NA; J gene: TRBJ1-1
CDR3 protein: CASSLRLAGSTDTQYF; CDR3 DNA: TGTGCCAGCAGCTTGCGCCTAGCGGGTAGCACAGATACGCAGTATTTT; V gene: TRBV5-5; D gene: TRBD2; clone size: NA; J gene: TRBJ2-3
CDR3 protein: CASSYLEGASGNTIYF; CDR3 DNA: TGTGCCAGCAGTTACTTGGAAGGGGCGTCTGGAAACACCATATATTTT; V gene: TRBV6-5; D gene: NA; clone size: few; J gene: TRBJ1-3
CDR3 protein: CASSSLAGVYEQYF; CDR3 DNA: TGTGCCAGCAGCTCGCTAGCGGGAGTCTACGAGCAGTACTTC; V gene: TRBV7-8; D gene: TRBD2; clone size: NA; J gene: TRBJ2-7